The 11 T cell receptor beta chains below come from one sample, sequenced in a study of spatial heterogeneity in lung cancer. Study-wide points: Tumor mutation counts were tracked by expanded intratumoral alpha and beta TCR counts.

These receptors' targets are unknown. One entry per CDR3 protein results from TCRdb running MiXCR on the 5' RACE reads. There are 4,000 to 5,500 distinct CDR3 sequences in the sample; 8.4% occur only once, and less than 20% lies in the top ten. Time point meaning: sample taken at primary tumor resection. The sample consisted of lung tumor tissue, taken at surgery. Receptors were obtained from a female donor with early-stage non-small cell lung cancer.

Relative to its sample, this clonotype is medium-sized (0.01 to 0.1%). The chain is built from TRBV5-6 and TRBJ1-1; D uncertain. V shed 1 base and J shed 1 base, with 8 bases lying between them. The CDR3 runs to 14 residues. Germline CDR1 SGHDT, CDR2 YYEEEE. This chain's CDR3 is CASSLIQWNTEAFF. The CDR3 nucleotides read TGTGCCAGCAGCTTGATTCAGTGGAACACTGAAGCTTTCTTT.

This chain connects TRBV18 to TRBJ2-1, with D hard to call. V lost 6 bases and J 3 bases, leaving 12 bases between the germline ends. The CDR3 runs 14 residues. Germline loops: CDR1 KGHSH, CDR2 LQKENI. DNA for the CDR3: TGTGCCAGCTCTACAAGACCCGACTACAATGAGCAGTTCTTC. Translation: CASSTRPDYNEQFF. The full variable domain, rest sourced from reference TRBV18 and TRBJ2-1, is NAGVMQNPRHLVRRRGQEARLRCSPMKGHSHVYWYRQLPEEGLKFMVYLQKENIIDESGMPKERFSAEFPKEGPSILRIQQVVRGDSAAYFCASSTRPDYNEQFFGPGTRLTVL.

The table lists this clonotype with a few counts. The J gene is TRBJ2-5, the V gene TRBV7-8; TRBD1 agrees at 7 bases. The germline CDR1 and CDR2 sequences are SGHVS and FQNEAQ. J gave up 2 bases and V 9 bases, and 6 bases lay outside the gene matches. The CDR3 extends over 13 amino acids. The CDR3 loop reads CASQTGPQETQYF. The CDR3 bases are TGTGCCAGTCAGACAGGGCCACAAGAGACCCAGTACTTC.

This clonotype is medium-sized (0.01 to 0.1%) by share. The rearrangement joins TRBV7-9 to TRBJ2-5; D is possibly TRBD2 (5 bases). In germline, CDR1 is SEHNR, CDR2 FQNEAQ (reference sequence). The germline V and J ends were trimmed by 5 bases and 5 bases, with 18 bases remaining between them. The CDR3 extends over 15 amino acids. The CDR3 here is CASSPPQAGGETQYF. CDR3 nucleotides: TGTGCCAGCAGCCCCCCCCAAGCTGGCGGGGAGACCCAGTACTTC.

This rearrangement joins TRBV7-9 to TRBJ2-7; 7 nucleotides align to TRBD1. Germline lookup yields CDR1 SEHNR and CDR2 FQNEAQ (reference sequence). The CDR3 sequence is 13 residues long. Losses at the gene ends were 3 bases for V and 7 bases for J; bases not matched to a gene: 6. CDR3 sequence reads: CASSFSQGWEQYF. As DNA, the CDR3 is TGTGCCAGCAGCTTTTCACAGGGGTGGGAGCAGTACTTC. Full variable domain (outside the CDR3, taken from reference TRBV7-9 and TRBJ2-7): DTGVSQNPRHKITKRGQNVTFRCDPISEHNRLYWYRQTLGQGPEFLTYFQNEAQLEKSRLLSDRFSAERPKGSFSTLEIQRTEQGDSAMYLCASSFSQGWEQYFGPGTRLTVT.

This clonotype qualifies as medium-sized. The V gene is TRBV20-1, the J gene TRBJ1-1; a weak D match, TRBD1 (6 bases). V was cut by 4 bases and J by 3 bases, with 12 bases left in between. The V gene's germline CDR1 is DFQATT and CDR2 SNEGSKA (reference sequence). This CDR3 has 13 residues. CDR3 coding DNA: TGCAGTGCTAACGCAGGGGTTGACACTGAAGCTTTCTTT. Protein product: CSANAGVDTEAFF.

The gene calls are TRBV20-1 and TRBJ2-7; TRBD2 agrees at 12 bases. The CDR3 is 13 amino acids. Trimming removed 6 bases from V and 4 bases from J; junction bases left unmatched: 4. The germline V gene has CDR1 DFQATT and CDR2 SNEGSKA (reference sequence). The CDR3 DNA reads TGCAGTGCCCAGGGACTAGCGGGTTACGAGCAGTACTTC. It codes for CSAQGLAGYEQYF.

This clonotype is medium-sized (0.01 to 0.1%) within its sample. This rearrangement joins TRBV12-3 or TRBV12-4 to TRBJ1-1; weak D call: TRBD1 (5 bases). The ends were cut back, 8 bases at V and 1 base at J, with 20 bases in the middle. The CDR3 has 16 amino acids. CDR3 sequence reads: CASFLGSRGRNTEAFF. As DNA, the CDR3 is TGTGCCAGCTTTTTAGGGTCCCGGGGGAGGAACACTGAAGCTTTCTTT.

By share of the sample, this clonotype is medium-sized (0.01 to 0.1%). The rearrangement uses TRBV28 and TRBJ2-7; D is uncertain. Trimming stripped 1 base from V and 1 base from J, with 8 bases between. Germline V gene sequence: CDR1 MDHEN, CDR2 SYDVKM. The CDR3 spans 14 residues. CDR3 sequence reads: CASSLFDESYEQYF. CDR3 in DNA: TGTGCCAGCAGTTTATTTGATGAATCCTACGAGCAGTACTTC.

This clonotype was counted a few times. The rearrangement links TRBV7-9 to TRBJ2-3; D perhaps matches TRBD2 (6 bases). CDR3 length: 14 amino acids. The germline gives CDR1 SEHNR, CDR2 FQNEAQ (reference sequence). V was shortened by 3 bases and J by 3 bases, with 10 bases between the two germline ends. The CDR3 spells CASSFSLATDTQYF. As DNA, the CDR3 is TGTGCCAGCAGCTTTTCACTAGCAACAGATACGCAGTATTTT.

V is TRBV7-2 and J is TRBJ1-2; D is ambiguous. The CDR3 has 14 amino acids. Per germline, CDR1 SGHTA and CDR2 FQGNSA. The ends were cut back, 2 bases at V and 3 bases at J, with 10 bases in the middle. The chain's CDR3 is CASSLTQGYYGYTF. CDR3 sequence (DNA): TGTGCCAGCAGCTTAACCCAAGGGTACTATGGCTACACCTTC.